Sequencing of this TCR beta chain was carried out in a study of blood T cell repertoires in COVID-19 (TCRdb year 2020). Background on the whole study: Samples from collaborators originated in the United States, Italy and Spain and spanned both the acute and convalescent phases of COVID-19. The repertoires were released in a freely available public database meant as a resource for research on the immune response to SARS-CoV-2. Sample metadata almost always included a de-identified subject ID, COVID-19 status, age in years and sex. Where HLA class I and class II types were available, the types were taken from metadata supplied by the sample provider, not from assay-based typing. The material from the prospective study consisted of cDNA or gDNA derived from T cells, B-cell-depleted T cells, or PBMCs. The samples were drawn from two sources: the first 160 participants of the ongoing ImmuneRACE study, and 1,200 or so subjects contributed by 6 global collaborators. The dataset comprised deeply sampled blood TCRbeta repertoires from subjects exposed to, actively infected with, or recovered from COVID-19. General findings and caveats noted by the study authors: The quantity of clinical and demographic metadata differed by source and by participant and was supplied without curation.

At one collaborating source in Seattle, patients were enrolled during active infection and were followed longitudinally through the course of disease. Each collaborating institution followed its own protocols to collect whole blood in K2EDTA tubes. For TCRbeta analysis, collaborators shipped samples as frozen whole blood, isolated PBMCs, or DNA extracted from either of those sample types. Of note for this clone: This clone's antigen is unknown. Qualities for individual bases were not recorded, and no much larger clone is one base off.

Via the germline V gene, CDR1 is MGHDK and CDR2 SYGVNS. The junction carries 11 bases between V and J, which are trimmed by 1 base and 4 bases respectively. The CDR3 numbers 14 residues from cysteine through phenylalanine. The sequence is cut down to CDR3 DNA, 42 bases in frame from base 1. The immunoSEQ Assay, a bias-controlled multiplex PCR, was used to amplify TCRbeta CDR3 regions from genomic DNA. From the authors' description of their analysis: Within the assay, amplification of reference gene primers was used to estimate how many nucleated cells each sample contained. To quantify the absolute abundance of each unique TCRbeta CDR3 rearrangement, sequence reads were collapsed and filtered. For each sample, productive Simpson clonality was calculated as the square root of Simpson's diversity index across productive rearrangements. TCRdb took over this immuneACCESS table, retaining in-frame rearrangements with V and J assigned. Such tables are incomplete; in checked studies, under half of the missing clones stem from an unresolved V gene, and the remainder is unexplained. V, J and clone size are taken as reported in that table, and D and trimming were inferred from the DNA itself. The sample contains approximately 300,000 clones, roughly 90% of them found a single time. The ten largest clones add up to about 11% of the sample.

Sequencing was performed on peripheral blood. The chain was built from TRBV25-1 and TRBJ2-7, with no confident D gene call. This clonotype was sampled from a woman aged 30 to 39 with COVID-19, enrolled during active disease. The DNA is as follows: TGTGCCAGCAGTGAATTAGGCAGCGATTACGAGCAGTACTTC. This sequence encodes CASSELGSDYEQYF.